This T cell receptor beta chain was captured by sequencing in a study of CD8 T cells in ankylosing spondylitis. This clonotype showed up just once. An end of the junction does not agree with germline; a read error may underlie this. CDR1 is SGHTA and CDR2 is FQGNSA in the germline V gene. This CDR3 is 17 amino acids long. As the method for making TCR beta libraries, quantitative 5'-RACE with molecular barcodes was used. TCRdb analysed the 5' RACE reads with MiXCR anew, one entry per CDR3 protein. Among 45,000 or so distinct CDR3 sequences listed, approximately 10% were seen once. The genes are TRBV7-2 and TRBJ2-7, with 9 bases aligning to TRBD1. This sequence originates from a male donor with ankylosing spondylitis or in good health (not recorded which). Input material: blood, either unsorted or a sorted T cell fraction (not recorded which). This CDR3 is CASSLTGQGPSSYVQYF. CDR3 sequence (DNA): TGTGCCAGCAGCTTAACTGGACAGGGGCCTAGCTCCTACGTGCAGTACTTC.